This paragraph covers one T cell receptor beta chain sequence. This specimen comes from a study of T-cell reconstitution after alpha-beta-depleted transplantation in children. Preparation of the TCRbeta library was carried out with unique molecular identifiers. MiXCR, applied by TCRdb to the PCR reads, yields one record per CDR3 protein. Of around 300,000 distinct CDR3 sequences detected, roughly 25% appear once; the ten largest clones hold approximately 9.9%. Sequenced here: PBMCs, mostly from graft donor cells, sampled 180 days after TCRalphabeta/CD19-depleted stem cell transplant. The TCR originated in a male patient younger than 18 who had a stem cell transplant for acute lymphoblastic leukemia, so the T cells may come from the graft donor.

CDR3 coding DNA: TGTGCCAGCAGTTTAAGGCGGGAGTACGAGCAGTACTTC. Its translation: CASSLRREYEQYF. This chain links TRBV27 with TRBJ2-7, with TRBD2 matching over 7 bases. Germline lookup yields CDR1 MNHEY and CDR2 SMNVEV (reference sequence). Trimming took 2 bases from V and 4 from J; bases not matched to a gene: 2. This CDR3 has 13 amino acids.